Listed here are 27 T cell receptor beta chains from one sample, sequenced in a study of OX40 agonist ivuxolimab in advanced cancers. Repertoires were generated with immunoSEQ multiplex PCR, while TCRdb's copy carries only in-frame clones and drops some. The sample lists 60,000 to 90,000 clones, roughly nine tenths occurring once. Sequences were derived from CD4+ or CD8+ T cells sorted from blood, sampled in a trial of the OX40 agonist ivuxolimab. The receptors stem from an adult with an advanced solid tumor such as melanoma, head and neck, liver or kidney cancer.

The chain links TRBV11-3 to TRBJ2-1; D uncertain. The CDR3 consists of 14 residues. Germline CDR1 and CDR2: SGHNT and YENEEA. The V end lost 4 bases, the J end lost 9 bases, and 16 bases lay between the germline ends. The CDR3 DNA reads as TGTGCCAGCAGCTCCGGCGAGGTGGTTGCTGAGCAGTTCTTC. Its protein is CASSSGEVVAEQFF.

The gene calls are TRBV27 and TRBJ1-2, with D unresolved. Germline CDR1 reads MNHEY; CDR2 reads SMNVEV (reference sequence). Trimming cost V 8 bases and J 7 bases, with 8 bases left between them. The CDR3 has 10 amino acids. The CDR3 bases are TGTGCCAGCCCCAAAACTGGCTACACCTTC. Residues: CASPKTGYTF.

The chain employs TRBV27 and TRBJ2-1; 8 nucleotides align to TRBD2. The V segment lost 4 bases and the J segment 4 bases; nucleotides outside the gene matches: 6. CDR3 length equals 15 residues. Germline V gene lookup returns CDR1 MNHEY and CDR2 SMNVEV (reference sequence). Written as DNA, the CDR3 is TGTGCCAGCAGTTCCCGGGTAGCGGGATACAATGAGCAGTTCTTC. Translated: CASSSRVAGYNEQFF.

This clone was picked up one time. The chain links TRBV28 to TRBJ1-2; 7 nucleotides match TRBD1. Germline CDR1 MDHEN, CDR2 SYDVKM. V lost 6 bases to trimming and J lost 8 bases; unmatched junction nucleotides: 6. This CDR3 contains 12 residues. CDR3 in amino acids: CASRSQGPGYTF. CDR3 DNA: TGTGCCAGCAGATCACAGGGGCCAGGCTACACCTTC.

The rearrangement links TRBV28 to TRBJ2-7, with TRBD2 as a possible D gene (7 bases). The length of the CDR3 is 15 residues. CDR1 is MDHEN, CDR2 SYDVKM, per germline. Trimming took 5 bases from V and 0 from J, leaving 14 bases between them. In nucleotides, the CDR3 is TGTGCCAGCAGTCCCGCGGGGGCGAGCTCCTACGAGCAGTACTTC. This translates into CASSPAGASSYEQYF.

Only one count was recorded for this clone. This sequence joins TRBV7-2 and TRBJ2-1; 9 bases are shared with TRBD2. Germline CDR1 SGHTA, CDR2 FQGNSA. Trimming cost V 2 bases and J 9 bases; bases outside gene matches: 14. The length of the CDR3 is 17 residues. This chain's CDR3 is CASSLYFGGGGYGEQFF. The DNA of the CDR3 is TGTGCCAGCAGCTTATATTTTGGCGGGGGGGGATACGGTGAGCAGTTCTTC. Full variable domain (outside the CDR3, taken from reference TRBV7-2 and TRBJ2-1): GAGVSQSPSNKVTEKGKDVELRCDPISGHTALYWYRQSLGQGLEFLIYFQGNSAPDKSGLPSDRFSAERTGGSVSTLTIQRTQQEDSAVYLCASSLYFGGGGYGEQFFGPGTRLTVL.

The V call is TRBV18, the J call TRBJ2-2; the D gene is possibly TRBD1 (6 bases). CDR3 length equals 14 residues. The V end lost 4 bases, the J end lost 6 bases, and 12 bases lay between the germline ends. From germline, CDR1 is KGHSH and CDR2 LQKENI. The CDR3 protein is CASSHRDFSGELFF. The CDR3 coding sequence is TGTGCCAGCTCACACAGGGATTTTTCCGGGGAGCTGTTTTTT.

The V and J genes are TRBV7-7 and TRBJ2-5, with 7 nucleotides matching TRBD2. V lost 5 bases, J lost 2 bases, and 8 bases stayed unmatched. The CDR3 spans 15 residues. Germline V CDR1 and CDR2: SSHAT, FNYEAQ (reference sequence). In DNA, the CDR3 is TGTGCCAGCAGCCTCCTGGGGGGGGTACAAGAGACCCAGTACTTC. It is translated as CASSLLGGVQETQYF.

The chain employs TRBV19 and TRBJ2-3, with a possible D match to TRBD2 (5 bases). Germline-derived CDR1 and CDR2 are LNHDA and SQIVND (reference sequence). V was clipped by 5 bases and J by 5 bases, with 11 bases between them. This CDR3 has 13 amino acids. The CDR3 DNA sequence: TGTGCCAGTAGTCGAGGGCCGGGAGATACGCAGTATTTT. Amino acid sequence: CASSRGPGDTQYF.

The genes are TRBV15 and TRBJ1-5; possibly TRBD1 for D (6 bases). The V and J ends lost 0 bases and 0 bases respectively, with 9 bases between them. In germline, CDR1 is LNHNV, CDR2 YYDKDF (reference sequence). The length of the CDR3 is 16 residues. For the CDR3, the DNA is TGTGCCACCAGCAGAGAGGGACAAAATAGCAATCAGCCCCAGCATTTT. This sequence encodes CATSREGQNSNQPQHF.

The chain links TRBV11-2 to TRBJ2-3; D uncertain. Germline CDR1 reads SGHAT; CDR2 reads FQNNGV. With 5 bases removed from V and 6 bases from J, the gap between germline ends came to 9 bases. There are 12 residues in the CDR3. The DNA of the CDR3 is TGTGCCAGCAGCCCCGTCCGGGATACGCAGTATTTT. Its translation: CASSPVRDTQYF.

This chain connects TRBV9 to TRBJ1-2, with D uncertain. V gave up 4 bases and J gave up 4 bases, with 17 bases separating them. Germline lookup yields CDR1 SGDLS and CDR2 YYNGEE. This CDR3 is 15 amino acids long. CDR3 in DNA: TGTGCCAGCAGCTCCCAAGTGCGGCAGAGCTATGGCTACACCTTC. It encodes CASSSQVRQSYGYTF.

The V call is TRBV29-1, the J call TRBJ2-2; TRBD1 might be the D (5 bases). The V and J ends lost 4 bases and 4 bases respectively, with 10 bases between them. Per the germline V gene, CDR1 is SQVTM and CDR2 is ANQGSEA. This CDR3 comprises 13 residues. The CDR3 bases are TGCAGCGTTGGTCTAGGGGCCACCGGGGAGCTGTTTTTT. Amino acid sequence: CSVGLGATGELFF.

The chain combines TRBV5-1 with TRBJ2-3; perhaps TRBD1 as D (6 bases). The V and J ends lost 0 bases and 2 bases respectively, with 7 bases between them. The CDR3 covers 14 residues. Per the germline V gene, CDR1 is SGHRS and CDR2 is YFSETQ. CDR3 region: CASSLGTDTDTQYF. CDR3 in DNA: TGCGCCAGCAGCTTGGGGACAGACACAGATACGCAGTATTTT.

The rearrangement links TRBV2 to TRBJ1-1, with a tentative D call TRBD1 (5 bases). With 8 bases removed from V and 5 bases from J, the gap between germline ends came to 18 bases. Germline values: CDR1 SNHLY, CDR2 FYNNEI. This CDR3 is 14 amino acids long. The CDR3, as DNA: TGTGCCAGCCGGGCCGGACAAGGTCAAACTGAAGCTTTCTTT. Its protein is CASRAGQGQTEAFF.

In its sample, this clone was seen a few times. This chain connects TRBV30 to TRBJ2-2; D might be TRBD2 (5 bases). The CDR3 sequence is 13 residues long. Germline values: CDR1 GTSNPN, CDR2 SVGIG (reference sequence). The germline V and J ends were trimmed by 8 bases and 7 bases, with 17 bases remaining between them. CDR3 region: CAGALRVYGELFF. CDR3 in DNA: TGTGCCGGAGCCCTGCGGGTCTACGGGGAGCTGTTTTTT.

The rearrangement links TRBV30 to TRBJ1-2; D remains ambiguous. The CDR3 runs to 9 residues. Trimming left V 7 bases short and J 8 bases short, with 8 bases between. Germline CDR1 is GTSNPN and CDR2 is SVGIG (reference sequence). The CDR3 loop is CASSPGYTF. The CDR3 DNA reads as TGTGCCTCCAGCCCAGGCTACACCTTC.

CDR3 sequence: CATLEGLGRTDTQYF. The CDR3 coding sequence is TGTGCCACCCTCGAAGGTCTAGGACGCACAGATACGCAGTATTTT. V and J are TRBV6-1 and TRBJ2-3, with D unresolved. CDR1 is MNHNS, CDR2 SASEGT, per germline. CDR3 size: 15 residues. V gave up 10 bases and J gave up 1 base, with 18 bases separating them.

This chain uses TRBV11-3 with TRBJ2-1, with D uncertain. V shed 5 bases and J shed 5 bases, with 13 bases lying between them. Per the germline V gene, CDR1 is SGHNT and CDR2 is YENEEA. The CDR3 is 14 amino acids. CDR3 nucleotides: TGTGCCAGCAGCCTACCTTCTGGTGACAATGAGCAGTTCTTC. Its translation is CASSLPSGDNEQFF.

The J gene is TRBJ2-1, the V gene TRBV7-2; weak D call: TRBD2 (5 bases). Germline V gene data show CDR1 as SGHTA and CDR2 as FQGNSA. This CDR3 comprises 14 residues. V gave up 3 bases and J gave up 4 bases, with 10 bases separating them. As DNA, the CDR3 is TGTGCCAGCAGCTTTAGCCCGGGGTACAATGAGCAGTTCTTC. Its protein is CASSFSPGYNEQFF.

CDR3 sequence: CASSQTVLTGYKDEQFF. CDR3 sequence (DNA): TGTGCCAGCAGCCAGACCGTTTTGACAGGGTACAAGGATGAGCAGTTCTTC. This chain joins TRBV4-2 and TRBJ2-1; TRBD1 matches at 7 bases. This CDR3 is 17 amino acids long. Germline CDR1 reads LGHNA; CDR2 reads YNFKEQ. Trimming removed 3 bases from V and 8 bases from J; junction bases left unmatched: 16.

The chain has TRBV5-1 and TRBJ2-5, with a possible D match to TRBD2 (5 bases). The V end was cut by 0 bases, the J end by 3 bases, with 9 bases between. Germline CDR1 reads SGHRS; CDR2 reads YFSETQ. CDR3 length: 14 amino acids. This chain's CDR3 is CASSLVQREETQYF. For the CDR3, the DNA is TGCGCCAGCAGCTTGGTTCAGAGGGAAGAGACCCAGTACTTC.

The chain carries TRBV4-1 and TRBJ2-2; D is possibly TRBD1 (6 bases). Germline V gives CDR1 MGHRA, CDR2 YSYEKL. The CDR3 runs to 19 residues. Trimming removed 4 bases at V and 0 bases at J, with 21 bases between. CDR3 sequence (DNA): TGCGCCAGCAGCCCGGCCCTGGGGGCTTTGGACCCGAACACCGGGGAGCTGTTTTTT. Translating gives CASSPALGALDPNTGELFF.

This clone was observed a handful of times. CDR3 in DNA: TGTGCCTCCTTCCTCCGGGGACTCAACACTGAAGCTTTCTTT. This translates into CASFLRGLNTEAFF. The V gene is TRBV30, the J gene TRBJ1-1; a weak D match, TRBD1 (5 bases). V was trimmed by 7 bases and J by 2 bases, leaving 17 bases between them. The CDR3 length is 14 residues. Germline loops: CDR1 GTSNPN, CDR2 SVGIG (reference sequence).

The CDR3 loop reads CASRDYPNEKLFF. In nucleotides, the CDR3 is TGTGCCAGCAGGGATTACCCTAATGAAAAACTGTTTTTT. The rearrangement links TRBV6-5 to TRBJ1-4, with D uncertain. V lost 6 bases and J lost 3, with 8 bases in between. The CDR3 loop spans 13 amino acids. Germline CDR1 is MNHEY and CDR2 is SVGAGI.

The V call is TRBV23-1, the J call TRBJ2-7; tentative D call: TRBD1 (6 bases). TRBV23-1 is treated as an ORF (open reading frame) with a function not yet certain. This CDR3 comprises 15 residues. Trimming removed 0 bases from V and 3 bases from J, with 12 bases in between. The CDR3 reads CASSQSRTASYEQYF. In DNA form, the CDR3 reads TGCGCCAGCAGTCAATCGAGGACAGCCAGCTACGAGCAGTACTTC.

V is TRBV9 and J is TRBJ1-1, with unresolved D. The CDR3 runs 16 residues. Germline V gives CDR1 SGDLS, CDR2 YYNGEE. Deletions cut 1 base from V and 3 bases from J, with 16 bases between. CDR3 sequence: CASSVFPGIGYTEAFF. CDR3 in DNA: TGTGCCAGCAGCGTATTTCCCGGGATCGGGTACACTGAAGCTTTCTTT. Together with reference TRBV9 and TRBJ1-1, the CDR3 gives the full variable domain: DSGVTQTPKHLITATGQRVTLRCSPRSGDLSVYWYQQSLDQGLQFLIQYYNGEERAKGNILERFSAQQFPDLHSELNLSSLELGDSALYFCASSVFPGIGYTEAFFGQGTRLTVV.